This T cell receptor beta chain derives from a study of cytomegalovirus exposure and HLA in healthy donors. CDR1 is SEHNR and CDR2 is FQNEAQ in the germline V gene (reference sequence). With 1 base removed from V and 2 bases from J, the gap between germline ends came to 18 bases. The CDR3 length is 19 residues. With 60 Vbeta and 13 Jbeta primers, the PCR was carried out. Some clones are missing from TCRdb's copy, which holds only in-frame ones; the method was immunoSEQ multiplex PCR. This table has around 68,000 clones, approximately 72% appearing once. This TCR derives from a woman aged 25 to 39 in good health and CMV-seronegative. The sample comprised PBMCs. The chain uses TRBV7-9 and TRBJ2-6, with D possibly being TRBD2 (6 bases). This chain's CDR3 is CASSLGGDSRRPGANVLTF. CDR3 nucleotide sequence: TGTGCCAGCAGCTTAGGGGGGGACTCTCGGAGGCCTGGGGCCAACGTCCTGACTTTC.